One sample yielded the 32 T cell receptor beta chains listed below, sequenced in a study of post-analysis software for immune sequencing data. Their antigens remain unidentified. TCR beta libraries were prepared from cDNA with unique molecular identifiers. From the PCR reads, TCRdb called clonotypes with MiXCR, one entry per CDR3 protein. This sample has 170,000 or so distinct CDR3 sequences, with approximately 31% found just once. Study-level findings and limits: Patients showed TRBV5-6, TRBV5-1 and TRBV20-1 among five TRBV segments more frequent than in controls.

The sequenced sample consisted of blood. The receptors were gathered from a girl under 18 with multiple sclerosis.

This clonotype was seen ten or more times. The J gene is TRBJ2-3, the V gene TRBV7-2; either TRBD1 or TRBD2 may fit D (5 bases each). Trimming stripped 5 bases from V and 6 bases from J, with 12 bases between. Germline loops: CDR1 SGHTA, CDR2 FQGNSA. CDR3 size: 13 residues. CDR3 nucleotide sequence: TGTGCCAGCAGCCAAATGGGACGTGATACGCAGTATTTT. The encoded protein is CASSQMGRDTQYF.

Ten or more counts support this clonotype. J is TRBJ2-1 and V is TRBV7-8, with TRBD1 identical over 10 bases. The CDR3 is 17 residues long. Trimming took 1 base from V and 7 from J; bases not matched to a gene: 10. In germline, CDR1 is SGHVS, CDR2 FQNEAQ. The CDR3 spells CASSLERGQGEINEQFF. CDR3 sequence (DNA): TGTGCCAGCAGCTTAGAGAGAGGACAGGGGGAGATAAATGAGCAGTTCTTC. The full variable domain, rest sourced from reference TRBV7-8 and TRBJ2-1, is GAGVSQSPRYKVAKRGQDVALRCDPISGHVSLFWYQQALGQGPEFLTYFQNEAQLDKSGLPSDRFFAERPEGSVSTLKIQRTQQEDSAVYLCASSLERGQGEINEQFFGPGTRLTVL.

This rearrangement joins TRBV2 to TRBJ1-1; D call uncertain. V shed 3 bases and J shed 0 bases, with 8 bases lying between them. The CDR3 runs to 14 residues. Germline V gene sequence: CDR1 SNHLY, CDR2 FYNNEI. The CDR3 sequence: CASSDRRLNTEAFF. CDR3 bases: TGTGCCAGCAGTGATAGGCGTCTGAACACTGAAGCTTTCTTT.

This clonotype was found many times. The chain joins TRBV25-1 to TRBJ2-1, with D perhaps matching TRBD2 (7 bases). This CDR3 region has 17 residues. From germline, CDR1 is MGHDK and CDR2 SYGVNS. The V gene lost 6 bases and the J gene lost 8 bases, with 26 bases spanning the gap. CDR3 amino acids: CASSLHPRERGKDEQFF. DNA of the CDR3: TGTGCCAGCAGCCTCCACCCGCGGGAGAGGGGGAAGGATGAGCAGTTCTTC.

This chain joins TRBV7-9 and TRBJ1-1; no clear D. The CDR3 extends over 14 amino acids. V lost 0 bases to trimming and J lost 6 bases, with 11 bases between them. CDR1 SEHNR and CDR2 FQNEAQ come from the germline V gene (reference sequence). The CDR3 DNA is TGTGCCAGCAGCTTAGCGGAGGCCGTGCCTGAAGCTTTCTTT. Protein: CASSLAEAVPEAFF.

The genes are TRBV12-3 or TRBV12-4 and TRBJ1-1; no definite D call. The ends were cut back, 3 bases at V and 6 bases at J, with 8 bases in the middle. The CDR3 covers 12 residues. The CDR3 DNA is TGTGCCAGCAGTTTCGGAAGCCCTGAAGCTTTCTTT. Protein sequence: CASSFGSPEAFF.

In its sample, this clonotype was seen many times. The V call is TRBV7-9, the J call TRBJ2-7, with a tentative D call TRBD1 (5 bases). Looked up from germline, CDR1 is SEHNR and CDR2 is FQNEAQ (reference sequence). V dropped 5 bases and J dropped 1 base, with 15 bases sitting between them. The CDR3 has 15 amino acids. This CDR3 is CASSARGQGSYEQYF. CDR3 nucleotides: TGTGCCAGCAGCGCAAGGGGTCAGGGTTCCTACGAGCAGTACTTC. The whole variable domain, remainder taken from reference TRBV7-9 and TRBJ2-7, is DTGVSQNPRHKITKRGQNVTFRCDPISEHNRLYWYRQTLGQGPEFLTYFQNEAQLEKSRLLSDRFSAERPKGSFSTLEIQRTEQGDSAMYLCASSARGQGSYEQYFGPGTRLTVT.

The chain joins TRBV5-6 to TRBJ2-7; D is undetermined. Between the trimmed V and J ends, which lost 1 base and 2 bases, there was a span of 4 bases. Germline V gene sequence: CDR1 SGHDT, CDR2 YYEEEE. The CDR3 has 12 amino acids. CDR3 in amino acids: CASSLMTYEQYF. The CDR3 nucleotides are TGTGCCAGCAGCTTGATGACCTACGAGCAGTACTTC. Looking up the rest from reference TRBV5-6 and TRBJ2-7 gives the full variable domain: DAGVTQSPTHLIKTRGQQVTLRCSPKSGHDTVSWYQQALGQGPQFIFQYYEEEERQRGNFPDRFSGHQFPNYSSELNVNALLLGDSALYLCASSLMTYEQYFGPGTRLTVT.

This rearrangement joins TRBV5-1 to TRBJ2-2; TRBD2 matches 7 bases. CDR3 length: 14 residues. With 4 bases clipped from V and 2 bases from J, the junction kept 2 bases outside the gene matches. The germline CDR1 and CDR2 sequences are SGHRS and YFSETQ. In DNA, the CDR3 is TGCGCCAGCAGCCAAGCGGGAAACACCGGGGAGCTGTTTTTT. Protein product: CASSQAGNTGELFF.

The chain carries TRBV7-3 and TRBJ2-5, with TRBD2 matching 7 bases. After removal of 5 bases from V and 5 bases from J, the junction contained 5 bases not matched to a gene. This CDR3 contains 13 residues. Per the germline V gene, CDR1 is SGHTA and CDR2 is FQGTGA. CDR3: CASSPGLWETQYF. DNA of the CDR3: TGTGCCAGCAGCCCGGGACTATGGGAGACCCAGTACTTC.

This clonotype was found many times. This chain links TRBV6-2 or TRBV6-3 with TRBJ2-1; 8 nucleotides align to TRBD2. CDR3 size: 15 residues. J gave up 7 bases and V 8 bases, and 13 bases lay outside the gene matches. The germline V gene encodes CDR1 MNHEY and CDR2 SVGEGT. The CDR3 bases are TGTGCCAGCGGCGTACTAGCGGACTTCAAAAATGAGCAGTTCTTC. This encodes CASGVLADFKNEQFF.

The CDR3: CASSHLDRAGANVLTF. The CDR3 DNA follows: TGTGCCAGCAGCCACTTAGACAGGGCTGGGGCCAACGTCCTGACTTTC. The genes are TRBV6-2 or TRBV6-3 and TRBJ2-6, with 7 bases identical to TRBD1. This CDR3 is 16 amino acids long. Germline CDR1 and CDR2: MNHEY and SVGEGT. V shed 6 bases and J 2 bases; nucleotides not matched to a gene: 7.

As concerns this clonotype: The DNA is left out, because the CDR3 cannot be placed on it with certainty; the CDR3 is given as TCRdb lists it. This chain links TRBV28 with TRBJ1-1. Looked up from germline, CDR1 is MDHEN and CDR2 is SYDVKM. The CDR3 length is 12 residues, termini included. CDR3 loop: CASSTSNTEAFF.

This clonotype has at least ten counts. The chain recombines TRBV6-6 with TRBJ2-7; 8 bases agree with TRBD2. The length of the CDR3 is 19 residues. Germline CDR1 MNHNY, CDR2 SVGAGI (reference sequence). The ends lost 1 base at V and 2 bases at J; junction bases unmatched: 16. For the CDR3, the DNA is TGTGCCAGCAGTTACTTCGCATCTCTACGTGGGACTAGGGCCTACGAGCAGTACTTC. Protein: CASSYFASLRGTRAYEQYF.

The chain joins TRBV19 to TRBJ1-5, with D perhaps TRBD1 (6 bases). V lost 5 bases, J lost 6 bases, and 11 bases lay in between. The germline CDR1 and CDR2 sequences are LNHDA and SQIVND (reference sequence). CDR3 size: 13 residues. The CDR3 reads CASSLRTVQPQHF. The CDR3 nucleotides are TGTGCCAGTAGTCTCCGGACAGTTCAGCCCCAGCATTTT.

Details on this clonotype: A read error is possible here, since a much larger clone lies one base away. This chain uses TRBV20-1 with TRBJ2-5, with D possibly TRBD2 on 6 matching bases. The J call may be wrong; the DNA end is better matched by TRBJ2-7. The CDR3 contains 17 residues. Per germline, CDR1 DFQATT and CDR2 SNEGSKA (reference sequence). CDR3 in DNA: TGCAGTGCTAGAGACACAAGGGACTCCACTCCTAAGTACGAGCAGTACTTC. Its translation is CSARDTRDSTPKYEQYF.

This clonotype appeared many times. V and J are TRBV6-1 and TRBJ1-5, with D unresolved. The CDR3 sequence is 14 residues long. Germline CDR1 reads MNHNS; CDR2 reads SASEGT. Trimming cost V 4 bases and J 0 bases, with 7 bases left between them. The CDR3 here is CASSVWDSNQPQHF. Written as DNA, the CDR3 is TGTGCCAGCAGTGTTTGGGATAGCAATCAGCCCCAGCATTTT.

This clonotype has a handful of counts. This chain joins TRBV7-9 and TRBJ2-5, with 16 bases matching TRBD2. Germline V gene lookup returns CDR1 SEHNR and CDR2 FQNEAQ (reference sequence). This CDR3 has 18 amino acids. V trimming: 5 bases; J trimming: 3 bases; junction bases outside the gene matches: 9. In DNA, the CDR3 is TGTGCCAGCAGCCCAGGGACTAGCGGGAGGGCGGCCGAAGAGACCCAGTACTTC. It specifies CASSPGTSGRAAEETQYF.

Concerning this clonotype: The junction departs from germline at one end; a sequencing error may be responsible. The V call is TRBV20-1, the J call TRBJ1-2; D is perhaps TRBD1 (6 bases). Germline V gives CDR1 DFQATT, CDR2 SNEGSKA (reference sequence). The CDR3 totals 16 residues. CDR3: CSAPRGGGRTFDGCTF. The DNA for the CDR3 is TGCAGTGCTCCTCGGGGTGGGGGCCGAACCTTCGATGGCTGCACCTTC.

This clonotype turned up a few times. This could be a read error, since a much larger clone is one nucleotide away. The chain combines TRBV12-3 or TRBV12-4 with TRBJ2-3; D unclear. This CDR3 is built from 12 residues. CDR3 loop: CASSLGTDAQYF. CDR3 coding DNA: TGTGCCAGCAGTTTGGGAACAGATGCGCAGTATTTT.

This clonotype was seen many times. V gene TRBV20-1 combines with J gene TRBJ2-3; a weak D match, TRBD2 (6 bases). The CDR3 has 11 residues. With 3 bases removed from V and 6 bases from J, the gap between germline ends came to 7 bases. Germline CDR1 is DFQATT and CDR2 is SNEGSKA (reference sequence). The CDR3 region has the DNA TGCAGTGCTAGCCGGGGGGATACGCAGTATTTT. Protein: CSASRGDTQYF.

This clonotype was seen a handful of times. The V gene is TRBV11-2, the J gene TRBJ1-1; the D gene is possibly TRBD1 (6 bases). Trimming took 0 bases from V and 5 from J, leaving 10 bases between them. CDR1 and CDR2 (germline): SGHAT, FQNNGV. This CDR3 contains 14 residues. CDR3 nucleotide sequence: TGTGCCAGCAGCTTAGAAGGGGGGAGGACTGAAGCTTTCTTT. Its translation: CASSLEGGRTEAFF.

Worth noting for this clonotype: The junction shows a germline mismatch at one end, possibly a read error. This chain joins TRBV9 and TRBJ2-4; TRBD2 might be the D (6 bases). The better agreement between TRBJ2-5 and the DNA end casts doubt on the J call. The CDR3 loop spans 15 amino acids. Germline-derived CDR1 and CDR2 are SGDLS and YYNGEE. DNA for the CDR3: TGTGCCAGCAGCGAGGGACTGTTAGTACAAGGGACCCAGTACTTC. Translating gives CASSEGLLVQGTQYF.

This clonotype was detected many times. The rearrangement uses TRBV6-6 and TRBJ1-4, with D possibly TRBD1 on 6 matching bases. With 0 bases removed from V and 4 bases from J, the gap between germline ends came to 9 bases. This CDR3 has 15 amino acids. Germline lookup yields CDR1 MNHNY and CDR2 SVGAGI (reference sequence). This CDR3 reads CASSYSGAYNEKLFF. CDR3 sequence (DNA): TGTGCCAGCAGTTACTCGGGGGCTTATAATGAAAAACTGTTTTTT.

This clonotype occurred many times. The chain joins TRBV5-1 to TRBJ2-3; 9 bases align to TRBD2. The CDR3 is 13 amino acids. Per the germline V gene, CDR1 is SGHRS and CDR2 is YFSETQ. Trimming cost V 6 bases and J 6 bases; bases outside gene matches: 5. The CDR3 sequence is CASNGGRADTQYF. The CDR3 nucleotides read TGCGCCAGCAACGGCGGGAGGGCGGATACGCAGTATTTT.

In this sample, this clonotype turned up many times. The chain links TRBV12-3 or TRBV12-4 to TRBJ2-5, with 9 bases lining up with TRBD1. The trim removed 6 bases at V and 4 bases at J, leaving 3 bases unmatched. The CDR3 runs 13 residues. The CDR3 nucleotides are TGTGCCAGCAGCGGGACAGGGAGAGAGACCCAGTACTTC. Encoded protein: CASSGTGRETQYF.

This clonotype was seen at least ten times. The gene calls are TRBV10-3 and TRBJ2-5; possibly TRBD2 for D (5 bases). This CDR3 is 12 amino acids long. V lost 6 bases, J lost 1 base, and 6 bases lay in between. CDR1 and CDR2 from the germline V gene are ENHRY and SYGVKD. The CDR3 sequence: CAIRGAQETQYF. CDR3 sequence (DNA): TGTGCCATCAGGGGAGCCCAAGAGACCCAGTACTTC.

This clonotype has ten or more counts. V gene TRBV27 combines with J gene TRBJ1-2; possibly TRBD1 for D (5 bases). Germline V gene sequence: CDR1 MNHEY, CDR2 SMNVEV (reference sequence). There are 13 residues in the CDR3. The ends were cut back, 2 bases at V and 6 bases at J, with 10 bases in the middle. DNA for the CDR3: TGTGCCAGCAGTTTAATAGGGGCTGATGGCTACACCTTC. This codes for CASSLIGADGYTF.

This clonotype was seen at least ten times. The chain joins TRBV4-1 to TRBJ1-2; D possibly corresponds to TRBD1 (6 bases). Germline lookup yields CDR1 MGHRA and CDR2 YSYEKL. V lost 3 bases and J 3 bases, leaving 14 bases between the germline ends. There are 15 residues in the CDR3. CDR3 DNA sequence: TGCGCCAGCAGCCAGGTTTACGGGGGCGACTATGGCTACACCTTC. This sequence encodes CASSQVYGGDYGYTF.

This clonotype came up many times. This rearrangement joins TRBV7-9 to TRBJ2-5; D uncertain. Germline assignment: CDR1 SEHNR and CDR2 FQNEAQ (reference sequence). This CDR3 is built from 16 residues. V lost 5 bases and J 11 bases, leaving 27 bases between the germline ends. The CDR3 bases are TGTGCCAGCAGCCGCCTCGATCGGTCAACCAGTGGAGAGCAGTACTTC. Amino acid sequence: CASSRLDRSTSGEQYF.

Details on this clonotype: At one of its ends the junction is not consistent with the germline gene, which may arise from a read error. J is TRBJ2-5 and V is TRBV12-3 or TRBV12-4; TRBD1 is a possible D gene (6 bases). The J call may be mistaken, given a closer DNA end match to TRBJ2-7. CDR3 size: 16 residues. The CDR3 spells CASSGNRAYPSCEQYF. CDR3 nucleotide sequence: TGTGCCAGCAGTGGGAACAGGGCATACCCGTCCTGCGAGCAGTACTTC.

The gene calls are TRBV12-3 or TRBV12-4 and TRBJ1-1; the D is unclear. This CDR3 is 14 amino acids long. V dropped 7 bases and J dropped 6 bases, with 18 bases sitting between them. The DNA of the CDR3 is TGTGCCAGCAAGCCGGACGGGAAAGGATCTGAAGCTTTCTTT. Protein sequence: CASKPDGKGSEAFF.